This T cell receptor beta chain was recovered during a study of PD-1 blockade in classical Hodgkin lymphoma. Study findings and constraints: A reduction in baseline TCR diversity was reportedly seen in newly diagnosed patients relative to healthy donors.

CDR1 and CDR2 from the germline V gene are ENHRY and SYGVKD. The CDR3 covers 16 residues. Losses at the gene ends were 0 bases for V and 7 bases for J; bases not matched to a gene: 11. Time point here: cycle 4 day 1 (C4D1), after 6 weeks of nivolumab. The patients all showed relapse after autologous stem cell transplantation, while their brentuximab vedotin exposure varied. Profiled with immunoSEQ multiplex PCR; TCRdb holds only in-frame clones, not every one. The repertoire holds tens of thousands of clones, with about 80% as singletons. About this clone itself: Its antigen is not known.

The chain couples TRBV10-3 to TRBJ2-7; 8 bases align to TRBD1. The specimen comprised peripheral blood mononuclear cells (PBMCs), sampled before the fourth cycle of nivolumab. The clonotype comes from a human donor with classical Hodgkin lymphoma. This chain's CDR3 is CAISESKGGQGTEQYF. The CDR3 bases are TGTGCCATCAGTGAGTCGAAGGGCGGACAGGGAACGGAGCAGTACTTC.